What follows are 19 T cell receptor beta chains derived from one specimen sequenced in a study of cytomegalovirus exposure and HLA in healthy donors. The PCR had 60 Vbeta and 13 Jbeta primers. Here immunoSEQ multiplex PCR was the method, and the copy in TCRdb shows in-frame clones only, minus some. Of around 150,000 clones listed, roughly two thirds are singletons. Material: PBMCs. The receptors were gathered from a woman younger than 45 in good health and CMV-seronegative.

V is TRBV2 and J is TRBJ2-7; 7 bases map to TRBD2. CDR1 and CDR2 from the germline V gene are SNHLY and FYNNEI. The length of the CDR3 is 16 residues. V lost 6 bases and J lost 3; bases outside the gene matches: 14. The CDR3 nucleotides are TGTGCCAGCAGGGGGGGGATTGCACCCCCGGGCTACGAGCAGTACTTC. This translates into CASRGGIAPPGYEQYF.

The genes are TRBV7-9 and TRBJ2-2; 7 nucleotides line up with TRBD1. Germline V lookup: CDR1 SEHNR, CDR2 FQNEAQ (reference sequence). The CDR3 sequence is 13 residues long. With 0 bases clipped from V and 12 bases from J, the junction kept 4 bases outside the gene matches. CDR3 sequence: CASSLAGDSKLFF. In DNA form, the CDR3 reads TGTGCCAGCAGCTTAGCGGGGGACAGTAAGCTGTTTTTT.

V gene TRBV5-1 combines with J gene TRBJ2-3; 9 bases agree with TRBD1. The length of the CDR3 is 16 residues. Trimming at V came to 4 bases and at J to 2 bases, leaving 8 bases not matched to a gene. Germline-derived CDR1 and CDR2 are SGHRS and YFSETQ. CDR3 sequence reads: CASSARDRAFTDTQYF. CDR3 bases: TGCGCCAGCAGCGCCCGGGACAGGGCCTTCACAGATACGCAGTATTTT.

In its sample, this clone was seen a few times. The chain links TRBV29-1 to TRBJ2-3; 7 positions match TRBD2. Germline V gene lookup returns CDR1 SQVTM and CDR2 ANQGSEA. This CDR3 contains 13 residues. J gave up 5 bases and V 5 bases, and 7 bases lay outside the gene matches. The CDR3 spells CSVRRERKDTQYF. The CDR3 DNA reads as TGCAGCGTTCGGCGGGAGAGGAAAGATACGCAGTATTTT.

Only a few counts were recorded for this clone. This chain connects TRBV18 to TRBJ2-2; D is undetermined. Germline V lookup: CDR1 KGHSH, CDR2 LQKENI. V was cut by 6 bases and J by 2 bases, with 10 bases left in between. The length of the CDR3 is 14 residues. For the CDR3, the DNA is TGTGCCAGCTCTCAACTCTATAACACCGGGGAGCTGTTTTTT. It encodes CASSQLYNTGELFF.

CDR3 in amino acids: CSVGVAGARGETQYF. The DNA for the CDR3 is TGCAGCGTTGGGGTAGCGGGAGCCAGGGGGGAGACCCAGTACTTC. V gene TRBV29-1 combines with J gene TRBJ2-5; TRBD2 aligns across 9 bases. Germline V gives CDR1 SQVTM, CDR2 ANQGSEA. V shed 4 bases and J 5 bases; nucleotides not matched to a gene: 11. This CDR3 has 15 amino acids.

This clone was observed a handful of times. The chain has TRBV19 and TRBJ2-5, with D possibly matching TRBD1 (5 bases). CDR1 and CDR2 (germline): LNHDA, SQIVND (reference sequence). With 1 base removed from V and 2 bases from J, the gap between germline ends came to 11 bases. The CDR3 extends over 15 amino acids. The CDR3 sequence: CASSIVRRDQETQYF. CDR3 nucleotides: TGTGCCAGTAGTATAGTGCGCAGGGATCAAGAGACCCAGTACTTC.

A single count supports this clone. The rearrangement uses TRBV2 and TRBJ1-2; D remains unclear. Trimming removed 6 bases at V and 4 bases at J, with 9 bases between. The CDR3 loop spans 12 amino acids. Germline assignment: CDR1 SNHLY and CDR2 FYNNEI. DNA of the CDR3: TGTGCCAGCAGCACTTCGGGCTATGGCTACACCTTC. This sequence encodes CASSTSGYGYTF.

The chain combines TRBV6-5 with TRBJ2-5; the match to TRBD2 covers 7 bases. This CDR3 comprises 15 residues. Germline loops: CDR1 MNHEY, CDR2 SVGAGI. V shed 2 bases, J shed 1 base, and the junction held 4 bases outside the gene matches. CDR3 sequence reads: CASSYQSGAQETQYF. The CDR3 coding sequence is TGTGCCAGCAGTTACCAGAGCGGGGCCCAAGAGACCCAGTACTTC.

This clone was counted between two and nine times. The genes are TRBV4-3 and TRBJ1-3, with 7 bases that match TRBD1. Losses at the gene ends were 0 bases for V and 2 bases for J; bases not matched to a gene: 7. Germline CDR1 reads LGHNA; CDR2 reads YSLEER. This CDR3 is built from 17 residues. The CDR3, as DNA: TGCGCCAGCAGCCAAGATCTCCCCGACAGGGCTGGAAACACCATATATTTT. Protein product: CASSQDLPDRAGNTIYF.

The V call is TRBV19, the J call TRBJ1-5, with 7 bases fitting TRBD1. CDR1 is LNHDA, CDR2 SQIVND, per germline (reference sequence). V lost 7 bases, J lost 3 bases, and 9 bases stayed unmatched. The CDR3 totals 15 residues. The DNA of the CDR3 is TGTGCCAGTACCTCCGGGCAGGGGGACAATCAGCCCCAGCATTTT. It specifies CASTSGQGDNQPQHF.

This chain uses TRBV6-6 with TRBJ2-7; D is unclear. The V gene's germline CDR1 is MNHNY and CDR2 SVGAGI (reference sequence). The CDR3 has 13 residues. Trimming took off 4 bases at V and 3 bases at J, with 10 bases between the two ends. This chain's CDR3 is CASSSRPYYEQYF. DNA for the CDR3: TGTGCCAGCAGTTCCCGCCCCTACTACGAGCAGTACTTC.

The chain combines TRBV7-8 with TRBJ1-1; D is possibly TRBD1 (5 bases). Trimming left V 1 base short and J 1 base short, with 7 bases between. The CDR3 is 14 residues long. Germline lookup yields CDR1 SGHVS and CDR2 FQNEAQ. This CDR3 is CASSLGRGNTEAFF. The CDR3 coding sequence is TGTGCCAGCAGCTTAGGAAGGGGGAACACTGAAGCTTTCTTT.

V and J are TRBV29-1 and TRBJ2-1, with 8 nucleotides matching TRBD2. J was trimmed by 10 bases and V by 0 bases; bases with no gene match: 14. The CDR3 sequence is 16 residues long. CDR1 is SQVTM, CDR2 ANQGSEA, per germline. The CDR3 DNA reads TGCAGCGTTGAAGATCTTTCGAGCGGGAGCTTTGGGGAGCAGTTCTTC. It translates to CSVEDLSSGSFGEQFF.

V and J are TRBV29-1 and TRBJ2-7, with 9 bases identical to TRBD1. The junction had 2 bases not matched to a gene; V was cut back by 6 bases and J by 5 bases. The germline CDR1 and CDR2 sequences are SQVTM and ANQGSEA. This CDR3 has 11 amino acids. CDR3 sequence: CSVDRGHEQYF. CDR3 sequence (DNA): TGCAGCGTGGACAGGGGCCACGAGCAGTACTTC.

The chain couples TRBV27 to TRBJ2-1; D is perhaps TRBD1 (5 bases). Trimming stripped 1 base from V and 6 bases from J, with 16 bases between. This CDR3 is 16 amino acids long. CDR1 and CDR2 (germline): MNHEY, SMNVEV (reference sequence). The CDR3 sequence: CASSLLMSGSGNEQFF. The DNA of the CDR3 is TGTGCCAGCAGTTTATTGATGTCAGGGTCAGGCAATGAGCAGTTCTTC.

The genes are TRBV2 and TRBJ1-3, with TRBD1 matching over 7 bases. V trimming: 5 bases; J trimming: 2 bases; junction bases outside the gene matches: 6. CDR1 and CDR2 from the germline V gene are SNHLY and FYNNEI. The CDR3 runs to 15 residues. The CDR3, as DNA: TGTGCCAGCAGTTTCGACAGGGCGGCTGGAAACACCATATATTTT. Protein sequence: CASSFDRAAGNTIYF.

This clone has only a few counts. CDR3: CASSRTLGGGNTEAFF. The CDR3 DNA follows: TGTGCCAGCAGCCGGACCTTGGGGGGGGGAAACACTGAAGCTTTCTTT. V is TRBV7-2 and J is TRBJ1-1; the D gene is possibly TRBD1 (5 bases). With 5 bases removed from V and 2 bases from J, the gap between germline ends came to 18 bases. The CDR3 spans 16 residues. The germline gives CDR1 SGHTA, CDR2 FQGNSA.

The J gene is TRBJ2-3, the V gene TRBV11-1; TRBD2 aligns across 7 bases. The CDR3 extends over 15 amino acids. Germline V gene sequence: CDR1 SGHAT, CDR2 FQDESV (reference sequence). V lost 0 bases to trimming and J lost 4 bases; unmatched junction nucleotides: 4. CDR3 bases: TGTGCCAGCAGCTTAGCTGGCGGGAGCTCAGATACGCAGTATTTT. It specifies CASSLAGGSSDTQYF. Complete variable domain (other parts from reference TRBV11-1 and TRBJ2-3): EAEVAQSPRYKITEKSQAVAFWCDPISGHATLYWYRQILGQGPELLVQFQDESVVDDSQLPKDRFSAERLKGVDSTLKIQPAELGDSAMYLCASSLAGGSSDTQYFGPGTRLTVL.